This T cell receptor beta chain was identified during a study of T cells in Graves' hyperthyroidism and ophthalmopathy (dated by TCRdb to about 2019). Regarding the research as a whole: Peripheral blood samples were taken at the time of initial diagnosis, prior to any treatment. TCR V-J signatures able to tell the groups apart were searched for in a discovery cohort of 90 to 100 patients, of whom roughly 42 had Graves' ophthalmopathy and roughly 59 had stable Graves' hyperthyroidism. An independent validation cohort of 18 to 20 hyperthyroidism patients and 17 patients who later progressed to ophthalmopathy tested prospective prediction of ophthalmopathy. The 100 discovery patients were randomly split 7:3 into training and test sets. In roughly six Graves' hyperthyroidism patients, the study also compared T-cell repertoires from thyroid tissue with T-cell repertoires from blood. Once sampling was done, hyperthyroidism patients were given methimazole at a starting dose of 30 mg daily, whereas ophthalmopathy patients were given high-dose intravenous methylprednisolone. TCR Vbeta CDR3 sequencing of 135 peripheral blood samples (43 ophthalmopathy, 75 to 85 hyperthyroidism and roughly 17 progressor patients) is reported in the paper. The research as a whole found: Sample size was not statistically predetermined, and blinding of investigators to group allocation was not performed. A 13 V-J signature model separated ophthalmopathy from stable hyperthyroidism, with approximately 87% sensitivity and roughly 81% specificity in cross-validation and 80%/75% in testing. In validation, the model predicted progression to ophthalmopathy a median of approximately 6.3 months before onset, with 65% to 71% sensitivity and 72.22% specificity. Most expanded thyroid clonotypes (frequency above 0.001) were also found in blood, which suggests that blood repertoires may mirror thyroid immune responses.

In regard to this clonotype: Its antigen is unknown. Per-base qualities were not stored, and no clone one base away is much larger.

From V the trimming removes 6 bases and from J it removes 0 bases, while the gene matches leave 8 bases of the junction unaccounted for. Sequences DFQATT (CDR1) and SNEGSKA (CDR2) are obtained from the germline V gene (reference sequence). The CDR3 sequence holds 16 residues, the cysteine and phenylalanine included. Only CDR3 DNA is held: 48 bases, read in frame from base 1. Stable Graves' hyperthyroidism was defined as the absence of progression to ophthalmopathy over 18 months of follow-up. Hyperthyroidism patients were aged 18 to 65 years and newly diagnosed, with disease duration of less than 2 months. Patients with uncontrolled infections, other autoimmune diseases, pregnancy or lactation were excluded. Diagnoses relied on clinical symptoms, serum thyroxine and TRAb, thyroid ultrasound and orbital computed tomography. Ficoll-Paque density gradient centrifugation was used to isolate PBMCs from around 9.1 ml of fresh peripheral blood. Trizol reagent was used to extract total RNA, and RNA quality was then checked on an Agilent 2100 Bioanalyzer.

The TCR beta CDR3 regions were amplified from RNA transcripts. A first-round RT-PCR of the TCR CDR3 used the HTBI primer set with the Qiagen OneStep RT-PCR kit. A second multiplex PCR round built the libraries, followed by size selection and purification. Libraries were sequenced paired-end with 100 bp reads on an Illumina HiSeq2000. Regarding the original processing steps: SOAPnuke was used to process the raw data, removing reads that contained adapters or uncalled bases, had a mean Phred below 15, or lacked an exact match to the constant primer or identifier. COPE v1.2.5 was used to merge high-quality paired reads, and clonotypes were defined as unique nucleotide sequences. Clonotypes were aligned to IMGT TRBV, TRBD and TRBJ reference segments using MiTCR v1.1. The analysis was restricted to V-J combinations with a frequency above 0.0001, which together covered roughly 99% of the repertoires. A TCS score was defined as the ratio between F50 (clonal expansion) and ExV (chaos), using BLOSUM62-based TCRdist between CDR3 peptides within each V-J. Welch's t-statistics and random forest reduced approximately 520 V-J features to around 14, which were used in a naive Bayes classifier (R e1071). Starting from the raw public reads, TCRdb applied fastp trimming at Q25, assembled clones with MiXCR and retained in-frame beta chains. Duplicate CDR3 protein sequences are folded into a single record with the most common DNA and genes. The V and J calls and clone size come from TCRdb's table, not from the authors' own analysis. The sample contains about 210,000 distinct CDR3 sequences, approximately 16% of them found a single time. Roughly two fifths of the sample is taken by the ten largest.

The TCR sequence derives from a man aged 40-49 years with Graves' hyperthyroidism. The chain is encoded by TRBV20-1 joined to TRBJ1-4, and TRBD1 matches 9 of the central bases. The sample taken for sequencing was blood. The DNA sequence follows: TGCAGTGCAGTGGACAGGGGCATTCCAACTAATGAAAAACTGTTTTTT. This encodes CSAVDRGIPTNEKLFF.